A selection of T cell receptor beta chains follows, all from one sample in a study of T cells in Graves' hyperthyroidism and ophthalmopathy. TCRdb reprocessed the multiplex PCR reads via MiXCR and lists one record per CDR3 protein. The sample lists roughly 300,000 distinct CDR3 sequences, approximately 18% occurring once. What was sequenced was blood. The receptors shown here come from a woman aged 50 to 60 with Graves' hyperthyroidism. Each CDR3 is given with its conserved first and last residue. Each record gives: CDR3 protein, CDR3 DNA, clone size, V gene, J gene, D gene. A D gene is named only where the DNA matches it firmly. The listing skips clone size in some rows; elsewhere it reads once, few, many or a size class.

CASSLTAPTGELFF,TGTGCCAGCAGCTTGACAGCGCCTACCGGGGAGCTGTTTTTT,-,TRBV7-9,TRBJ2-2,-
CASSTAGGEFDEQFF,TGTGCCAGCAGTACGGCGGGAGGGGAATTCGATGAGCAGTTCTTC,many,TRBV2,TRBJ2-1,TRBD2
CASSPQQGSGQPQHF,TGTGCCAGCTCACCACAACAGGGGAGTGGTCAGCCCCAGCATTTT,many,TRBV18,TRBJ1-5,TRBD1
CALDSDNYGYTF,TGTGCCCTAGACAGTGATAACTATGGCTACACCTTC,many,TRBV30,TRBJ1-2,-
CASSPRAGIIGSNQPQHF,TGTGCCAGCAGTCCCCGAGCAGGGATTATAGGGAGCAATCAGCCCCAGCATTTT,-,TRBV12-3/TRBV12-4,TRBJ1-5,-
CASNYERTQETQYF,TGTGCCAGCAATTATGAGCGGACACAAGAGACCCAGTACTTC,many,TRBV2,TRBJ2-5,-
CASSYDTNSYEQYF,TGTGCCAGCAGTTACGACACCAACTCCTACGAGCAGTACTTC,few,TRBV6-2/TRBV6-3,TRBJ2-7,-
CASSSGVAGGTDTQYF,TGTGCCAGCAGCTCTGGGGTAGCGGGGGGTACAGATACGCAGTATTTT,-,TRBV28,TRBJ2-3,TRBD2
CASSAAGTEGNYEQYF,TGTGCCAGCAGTGCGGCGGGGACAGAAGGTAACTACGAGCAGTACTTC,many,TRBV6-1,TRBJ2-7,-
CASSLTSGTETQYF,TGTGCCAGCAGCCTTACTAGCGGGACGGAGACCCAGTACTTC,-,TRBV3-1,TRBJ2-5,TRBD2
CASSPREGRRQEKLFF,TGTGCCAGCAGTCCCCGAGAGGGACGGCGTCAGGAAAAACTGTTTTTT,many,TRBV27,TRBJ1-4,-
CASSLQQNTEAFF,TGCGCCAGCAGCTTACAGCAGAACACTGAAGCTTTCTTT,few,TRBV5-1,TRBJ1-1,-
CSASEGSSYEQFF,TGCAGTGCTAGCGAGGGCAGCTCCTACGAGCAGTTCTTC,-,TRBV20-1,TRBJ2-1,-
CASNAPRTGAEAFF,TGTGCCAGCAACGCACCTAGGACAGGGGCTGAAGCTTTCTTT,-,TRBV6-1,TRBJ1-1,TRBD1
CASSLYKGTLNTEAFF,TGTGCCAGCAGCTTGTATAAAGGAACTTTAAACACTGAAGCTTTCTTT,many,TRBV5-6,TRBJ1-1,-
CASSIGDPSKNTEAFF,TGTGCCAGTAGTATAGGGGATCCCTCCAAGAACACTGAAGCTTTCTTT,many,TRBV19,TRBJ1-1,-
CASRPPQGVGGYTF,TGTGCCAGTAGACCACCACAGGGAGTCGGTGGCTACACCTTC,-,TRBV19,TRBJ1-2,-
CASIGLAGVKDTQYF,TGTGCCAGCATCGGACTAGCGGGAGTCAAAGATACGCAGTATTTT,-,TRBV27,TRBJ2-3,TRBD2
CSAREGQGETQYF,TGCAGTGCTAGAGAGGGCCAGGGAGAGACCCAGTACTTC,many,TRBV20-1,TRBJ2-5,-
CSARTLGDTQYF,TGCAGTGCTAGGACCCTCGGGGATACGCAGTATTTT,many,TRBV20-1,TRBJ2-3,-
CAWSGLAGGSTDTQYF,TGTGCCTGGAGTGGCCTAGCGGGAGGGAGCACAGATACGCAGTATTTT,many,TRBV30,TRBJ2-3,TRBD2
CSARDPGSGLEQYF,TGCAGTGCTAGAGATCCGGGAAGCGGGTTGGAGCAGTACTTC,-,TRBV20-1,TRBJ2-7,-
CASSLEAAETQYF,TGTGCCAGCAGCTTAGAGGCCGCTGAGACCCAGTACTTC,many,TRBV7-9,TRBJ2-5,-
CSVGIVGGSEAFF,TGCAGCGTGGGTATCGTGGGGGGCTCTGAAGCTTTCTTT,few,TRBV29-1,TRBJ1-1,-
CSATDRSPPDTQYF,TGCAGTGCTACCGACAGGAGCCCCCCAGATACGCAGTATTTT,many,TRBV20-1,TRBJ2-3,-
CASTSQHPGSNYGYTF,TGTGCCAGCACTTCCCAACACCCGGGATCTAACTATGGCTACACCTTC,few,TRBV27,TRBJ1-2,-
CASSSGTRDTQYF,TGTGCCAGCAGCTCGGGGACTAGGGATACGCAGTATTTT,-,TRBV14,TRBJ2-3,TRBD2
CASSVGQHSNQPQHF,TGTGCCAGCAGCGTCGGACAGCATAGCAATCAGCCCCAGCATTTT,-,TRBV2,TRBJ1-5,-
CASSPVASEETQYF,TGTGCCAGCTCCCCCGTGGCGTCTGAAGAGACCCAGTACTTC,many,TRBV18,TRBJ2-5,-
CASSRDRLVTEQYF,TGTGCCAGCAGTCGAGACAGGCTTGTCACCGAGCAGTACTTC,few,TRBV6-1,TRBJ2-7,-
CASSEGTDYGYTF,TGTGCCAGCAGTGAAGGGACGGACTATGGCTACACCTTC,-,TRBV27,TRBJ1-2,-